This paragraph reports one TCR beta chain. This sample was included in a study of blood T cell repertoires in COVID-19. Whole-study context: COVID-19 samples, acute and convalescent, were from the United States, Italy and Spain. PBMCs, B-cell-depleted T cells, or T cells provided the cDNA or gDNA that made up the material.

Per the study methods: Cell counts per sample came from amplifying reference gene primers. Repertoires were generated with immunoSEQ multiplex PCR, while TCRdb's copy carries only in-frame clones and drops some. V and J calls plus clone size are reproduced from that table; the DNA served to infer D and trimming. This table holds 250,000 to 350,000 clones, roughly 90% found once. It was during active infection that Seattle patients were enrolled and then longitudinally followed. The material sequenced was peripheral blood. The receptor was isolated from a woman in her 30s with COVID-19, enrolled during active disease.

The CDR3 bases are TGCGCCAGCAGTAACCCAGACACAGATACGCAGTATTTT. This codes for CASSNPDTDTQYF. The chain joins TRBV5-1 to TRBJ2-3; D is ambiguous. This CDR3 has 13 residues. V shed 5 bases and J shed 2 bases, with 9 bases lying between them. The germline gives CDR1 SGHRS, CDR2 YFSETQ.